This note documents a single TCR beta chain sequence. Its antigen is unknown. The repertoire was sequenced with immunoSEQ multiplex PCR; TCRdb's copy has only in-frame clones and lacks some. The sample has some 8,400 clones, 82% seen once. The record originates from a study of PD-1 blockade in classical Hodgkin lymphoma. General observations from the study: There was a significant rise in CD4+ TCR diversity by C4D1, with no such rise for CD8+.

This CDR3 spans 15 amino acids. Germline CDR1 is MNHEY and CDR2 is SVGAGI. The J segment lost 7 bases and the V segment lost 10 bases, leaving 12 bases of the junction unmatched. Time point defined: cycle 4 day 1 (C4D1), after less than 7 weeks of nivolumab. Patients all relapsed after autologous stem cell transplantation, and there was variation in brentuximab vedotin exposure. Isolated CD8+ T cells were derived from thawed PBMCs through magnetic negative selection. Here the sequenced sample was CD8+ T cells from blood, taken before the fourth cycle of nivolumab. This chain joins TRBV6-5 and TRBJ1-6, with 8 bases identical to TRBD1. The sequence derives from a human donor with classical Hodgkin lymphoma. The chain's CDR3 is CATKVGRTGNSPLHF. As DNA, the CDR3 is TGTGCCACCAAAGTCGGTAGGACAGGGAATTCACCCCTCCACTTT.